The rows below give T cell receptor beta chains drawn from one sample of a study of Graves' ophthalmopathy and Graves' hyperthyroidism. In TCRdb, the multiplex PCR reads were re-called with MiXCR into one record per CDR3 protein. This sample has approximately 460,000 distinct CDR3 sequences, with 13% to 15% found just once. The sample was blood. The source is a woman aged 30 to 39 with Graves' ophthalmopathy. The CDR3 runs from the conserved cysteine through the conserved F or W. A D gene is named only where the DNA matches it firmly. Clone sizes are given selectively: once, few, many, or a class where the clone is expanded.

cdr3_aa cdr3_nt clone_size j_call cdr3_length d_call v_call
CASSVGQRSNTGELFF TGTGCCAGCAGCGTAGGTCAGCGGTCGAACACCGGGGAGCTGTTTTTT many TRBJ2-2 16 - TRBV9
CASKTQGTSYEQYF TGTGCCAGCAAGACACAGGGGACCTCCTACGAGCAGTACTTC - TRBJ2-7 14 TRBD1 TRBV12-3/TRBV12-4
CASSFRGINSPLHF TGTGCCAGCAGTTTTCGGGGGATTAATTCACCCCTCCACTTT many TRBJ1-6 14 - TRBV27
CASSGSLAGEETQYF TGTGCCAGCAGCGGATCTCTAGCGGGGGAAGAGACCCAGTACTTC few TRBJ2-5 15 TRBD2 TRBV2
CSARDLTGFTYEQYF TGCAGTGCTAGAGATCTTACAGGGTTTACCTACGAGCAGTACTTC many TRBJ2-7 15 - TRBV20-1
CASSQAGTNYGYTF TGTGCCAGCAGCCAGGCCGGGACGAACTATGGCTACACCTTC many TRBJ1-2 14 - TRBV5-6
CASGPFDRALHYGYTF TGTGCTAGTGGCCCCTTCGACAGGGCGCTCCACTATGGCTACACCTTC - TRBJ1-2 16 TRBD1 TRBV12-5
CAISQQTDSSNYGYTF TGTGCCATCAGTCAGCAGACAGATTCTTCTAACTATGGCTACACCTTC many TRBJ1-2 16 - TRBV10-3
CASSPTDTQTYEQYF TGTGCCAGCAGTCCTACGGACACCCAAACCTACGAGCAGTACTTC - TRBJ2-7 15 - TRBV6-1
CAWSVGSLYGYTF TGTGCCTGGAGTGTCGGCAGCCTCTATGGCTACACCTTC few TRBJ1-2 13 - TRBV30
CASSQASGLTYEQYF TGTGCCAGCAGCCAAGCTAGCGGGCTAACCTACGAGCAGTACTTC - TRBJ2-7 15 TRBD2 TRBV14
CASKSLEGALGTEAFF TGTGCCAGCAAGTCCCTGGAGGGGGCTTTAGGAACTGAAGCTTTCTTT many TRBJ1-1 16 TRBD1 TRBV28
CASSYIGQSNYGYTF TGTGCCAGCAGTTACATCGGACAAAGTAACTATGGCTACACCTTC many TRBJ1-2 15 - TRBV6-5
CASSFDGYWDETPPDTQYF TGTGCCAGCAGTTTCGATGGATATTGGGACGAAACGCCCCCAGATACGCAGTATTTT many TRBJ2-3 19 - TRBV12-3/TRBV12-4